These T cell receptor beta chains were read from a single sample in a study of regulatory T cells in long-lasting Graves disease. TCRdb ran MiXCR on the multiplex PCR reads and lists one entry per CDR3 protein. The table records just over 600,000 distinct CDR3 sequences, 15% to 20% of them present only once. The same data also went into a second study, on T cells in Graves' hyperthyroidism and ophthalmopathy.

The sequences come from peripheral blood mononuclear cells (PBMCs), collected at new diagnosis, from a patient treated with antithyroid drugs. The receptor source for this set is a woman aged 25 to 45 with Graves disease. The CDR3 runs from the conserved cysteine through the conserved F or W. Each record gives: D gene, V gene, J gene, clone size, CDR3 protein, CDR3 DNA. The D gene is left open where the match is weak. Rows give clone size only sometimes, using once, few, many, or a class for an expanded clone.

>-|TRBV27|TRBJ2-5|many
CASLPFFSHSRETQYF
TGTGCCAGCCTACCCTTTTTTTCTCACAGTCGAGAGACCCAGTACTTC
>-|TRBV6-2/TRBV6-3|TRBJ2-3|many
CASSYRASSTDTQYF
TGTGCCAGCAGTTACCGGGCCTCTAGCACAGATACGCAGTATTTT
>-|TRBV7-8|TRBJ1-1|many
CASSLAMGGINTEAFF
TGTGCCAGCAGCTTAGCTATGGGTGGTATTAACACTGAAGCTTTCTTT
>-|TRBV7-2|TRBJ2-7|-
CASSRRTSFYEQYF
TGTGCCAGCAGCCGACGGACAAGTTTTTACGAGCAGTACTTC
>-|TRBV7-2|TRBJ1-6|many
CASSLERGNSPLHF
TGTGCCAGCAGCTTAGAACGGGGTAATTCACCCCTCCACTTT
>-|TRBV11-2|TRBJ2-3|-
CASSSVMSTDTQYF
TGTGCCAGCAGCTCAGTTATGAGCACAGATACGCAGTATTTT
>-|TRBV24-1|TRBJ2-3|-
CATSDFETDTQYF
TGTGCCACCAGTGATTTCGAGACAGATACGCAGTATTTT
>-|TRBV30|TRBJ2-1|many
CAWSVWRAPSPEQQFF
TGTGCCTGGAGTGTATGGCGGGCGCCATCACCAGAGCAGCAGTTCTTC
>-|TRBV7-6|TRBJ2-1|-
CASSFRAISYNEQFF
TGTGCCAGCAGCTTCCGGGCGATCTCCTACAATGAGCAGTTCTTC
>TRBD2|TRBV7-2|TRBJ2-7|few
CASSVLAGGSYEQYF
TGTGCCAGCAGCGTACTAGCGGGAGGGTCCTACGAGCAGTACTTC
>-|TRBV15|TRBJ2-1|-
CATSRDFVNEQFF
TGTGCCACCAGCAGAGACTTCGTAAATGAGCAGTTCTTC
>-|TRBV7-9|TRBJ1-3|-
CASSPKGGVGFGNTIYF
TGTGCCAGCAGCCCAAAAGGAGGAGTGGGCTTCGGAAACACCATATATTTT
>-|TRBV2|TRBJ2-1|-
CASSERGARGEQFF
TGTGCCAGCAGTGAAAGAGGGGCGAGAGGCGAGCAGTTCTTC
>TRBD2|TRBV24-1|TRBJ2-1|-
CATSDFRASGRAGSYNEQFF
TGTGCCACCAGTGATTTCAGGGCTAGCGGGAGGGCAGGCTCCTACAATGAGCAGTTCTTC
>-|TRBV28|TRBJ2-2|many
CASSPPEVAGELFF
TGTGCCAGCAGTCCTCCAGAGGTTGCCGGGGAGCTGTTTTTT
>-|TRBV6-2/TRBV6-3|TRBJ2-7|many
CASSYTSGGSYEQYF
TGTGCCAGCAGTTACACATCGGGCGGTTCCTACGAGCAGTACTTC
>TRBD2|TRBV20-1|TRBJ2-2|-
CSASSKPGLATGELFF
TGCAGTGCTAGCTCAAAACCGGGACTAGCAACCGGGGAGCTGTTTTTT
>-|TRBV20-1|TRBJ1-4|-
CSARTGFNEKLFF
TGCAGTGCTAGAACGGGGTTTAATGAAAAACTGTTTTTT
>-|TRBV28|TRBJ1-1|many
CASRPTRLSTEAFF
TGTGCCAGCAGACCTACACGGTTAAGCACTGAAGCTTTCTTT
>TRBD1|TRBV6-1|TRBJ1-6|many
CASRSGTGKTSPLHF
TGTGCCAGCAGGTCCGGGACAGGGAAGACTTCACCCCTCCACTTT
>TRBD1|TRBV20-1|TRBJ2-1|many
CSAALGQGAEEQFF
TGCAGTGCTGCCCTTGGACAGGGCGCTGAGGAGCAGTTCTTC
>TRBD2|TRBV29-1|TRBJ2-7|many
CSVSGTRASSEQYF
TGCAGCGTTTCAGGGACTAGGGCATCAAGTGAGCAGTACTTC
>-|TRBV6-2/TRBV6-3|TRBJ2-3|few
CASSAWGTTDTQYF
TGTGCCAGCAGCGCCTGGGGTACCACAGATACGCAGTATTTT
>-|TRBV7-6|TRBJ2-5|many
CASSRGPLQETQYF
TGTGCCAGCAGCCGGGGACCACTCCAAGAGACCCAGTACTTC
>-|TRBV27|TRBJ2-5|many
CASRRTGSGQGQYF
TGTGCCAGCAGGAGAACAGGTTCGGGGCAGGGCCAGTACTTC
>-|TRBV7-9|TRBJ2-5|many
CASSLGQIQETQYF
TGTGCCAGCAGCTTAGGCCAGATTCAAGAGACCCAGTACTTC